These T cell receptor beta chains were read from a single sample in a study of T cell changes during pregnancy in multiple sclerosis. The repertoire was sequenced with immunoSEQ multiplex PCR; TCRdb's copy has only in-frame clones and lacks some. The sample lists approximately 13,000 clones; more than 70% were seen once. The specimen was CD8+ T cells from peripheral blood mononuclear cells, collected in the second trimester of pregnancy. These TCRs come from a female donor in good health, enrolled as a control in a pregnancy study. Both conserved end residues are part of each CDR3. A D gene is named only where the DNA matches it firmly. Rows give clone size only sometimes, using once, few, many, or a class for an expanded clone.

J: TRBJ2-1; D: TRBD2; V: TRBV6-1; size: -; DNA: TGTGCCAGCAGGGCTGGGACTAGCGGGAGGGCTGAGCAGTTCTTC; CDR3: CASRAGTSGRAEQFF
J: TRBJ1-2; D: TRBD1; V: TRBV7-9; size: few; DNA: TGTGCCAGCAGCCCACCCCCCGGGACAGACACGACTAACTATGGCTACACCTTC; CDR3: CASSPPPGTDTTNYGYTF
J: TRBJ1-5; D: -; V: TRBV28; size: -; DNA: TGTGCCAGCAGTTTATTCAGGGATTGGGGTCAGCCCCAGCATTTT; CDR3: CASSLFRDWGQPQHF
J: TRBJ2-5; D: -; V: TRBV19; size: -; DNA: TGTGCCAGTAGTATAGATACGGAGGACCCCCTCAGAGACTTC; CDR3: CASSIDTEDPLRDF
J: TRBJ2-1; D: -; V: TRBV6-5; size: -; DNA: TGTGCCAGCAGTTACGAACTGAACTACAATGAGCAGTTCTTC; CDR3: CASSYELNYNEQFF
J: TRBJ2-7; D: -; V: TRBV4-1; size: -; DNA: TGCGCCAGCAGCCAGACAGTGCTCTCCTACGAGCAGTACTTC; CDR3: CASSQTVLSYEQYF
J: TRBJ2-3; D: -; V: TRBV15; size: -; DNA: TGTGCCACCAGCAGAGACGTTGGGGCGGGACCGTCAGATACGCAGTATTTT; CDR3: CATSRDVGAGPSDTQYF
J: TRBJ2-1; D: -; V: TRBV28; size: -; DNA: TGTGCCAGCACCTTAGCGGCAGACAATGAGCAGTTCTTC; CDR3: CASTLAADNEQFF
J: TRBJ2-7; D: TRBD1; V: TRBV6-1; size: -; DNA: TGTGCCAGCAGTGAAGAGGGGACAGGGGGTTACGAGCAGTACTTC; CDR3: CASSEEGTGGYEQYF
J: TRBJ1-4; D: -; V: TRBV7-6; size: once; DNA: TGTGCCAGCAGCTTAGAGGGGGAGTGGTTTTTT; CDR3: CASSLEGEWFF
J: TRBJ1-2; D: -; V: TRBV7-3; size: -; DNA: TGTGCCAGCAGCCCAACAAAACACCGCTACACCTTC; CDR3: CASSPTKHRYTF
J: TRBJ2-7; D: TRBD1; V: TRBV19; size: -; DNA: TGTGCCAGTAGTATAGGGAGCCGGGACAGGGGGTACGAGCAGTACTTC; CDR3: CASSIGSRDRGYEQYF
J: TRBJ2-1; D: TRBD2; V: TRBV9; size: -; DNA: TGTGCCAGCAGCGTAGGTGCTAGCGGGGGCTACTACAATGAGCAGTTCTTC; CDR3: CASSVGASGGYYNEQFF
J: TRBJ2-5; D: TRBD2; V: TRBV7-8; size: -; DNA: TGTGCCAGCAGCGCGCTGCGGGGGGGTTGGGAGACCCAGTACTTC; CDR3: CASSALRGGWETQYF
J: TRBJ1-2; D: TRBD1; V: TRBV6-4; size: -; DNA: TGTGCCAGCACCCCGGACAGGGGCTATGGCTACACCTTC; CDR3: CASTPDRGYGYTF
J: TRBJ2-7; D: -; V: TRBV10-2; size: -; DNA: TGCGCCAGCCAACCGGAGGCGGCAACCTACGAGCAGTACTTC; CDR3: CASQPEAATYEQYF
J: TRBJ2-1; D: -; V: TRBV27; size: -; DNA: TGTGCCAGCAGTCTTATTCCACCGGGAAGACGGTTTGACGGCGATGAGCAGTTCTTC; CDR3: CASSLIPPGRRFDGDEQFF
J: TRBJ2-7; D: TRBD1; V: TRBV19; size: -; DNA: TGTGCCAGTGGGACAGGGAGCTCCTACGAGCAGTACTTC; CDR3: CASGTGSSYEQYF
J: TRBJ2-5; D: -; V: TRBV7-9; size: -; DNA: TGTGCCAGCTACACTAGTAGGAGGGGTGCAGAGACCCAGTACTTC; CDR3: CASYTSRRGAETQYF
J: TRBJ2-7; D: -; V: TRBV28; size: -; DNA: TGTGCCAGCAGTGGGGACTTTTACTACGAGCAGTACTTC; CDR3: CASSGDFYYEQYF
J: TRBJ2-1; D: TRBD2; V: TRBV9; size: -; DNA: TGTGCCAGCAGCGTAGGTAGCGGGGAACCCGGATTCTTC; CDR3: CASSVGSGEPGFF
J: TRBJ2-5; D: -; V: TRBV7-9; size: -; DNA: TGTGCCAGCAGCTCCGGACAGAGCCAAGAGACCCAGTACTTC; CDR3: CASSSGQSQETQYF
J: TRBJ2-1; D: TRBD1; V: TRBV7-9; size: once; DNA: TGTGCCAGCAGCGCCCGACAGGGGGATGAGCAGTTCTTC; CDR3: CASSARQGDEQFF
J: TRBJ2-1; D: -; V: TRBV6-5; size: -; DNA: TGTGCCAGCAGTTACTCCGGAGGTATCTACAATGAGCAGTTCTTC; CDR3: CASSYSGGIYNEQFF
J: TRBJ2-7; D: -; V: TRBV7-6; size: -; DNA: TGTGCCAGCAGCCCCGACAGCTCCTACGAGCAGTACTTC; CDR3: CASSPDSSYEQYF
J: TRBJ2-3; D: TRBD2; V: TRBV28; size: -; DNA: TGTGCCAGCAAGTTGGGACTAGGCGGGGGTACGCAGTATTTT; CDR3: CASKLGLGGGTQYF
J: TRBJ2-1; D: TRBD1; V: TRBV7-7; size: -; DNA: TGTGCTAGCAGTGTAGACAGGGCTTCCTACAATGAGCAGTTCTTC; CDR3: CASSVDRASYNEQFF